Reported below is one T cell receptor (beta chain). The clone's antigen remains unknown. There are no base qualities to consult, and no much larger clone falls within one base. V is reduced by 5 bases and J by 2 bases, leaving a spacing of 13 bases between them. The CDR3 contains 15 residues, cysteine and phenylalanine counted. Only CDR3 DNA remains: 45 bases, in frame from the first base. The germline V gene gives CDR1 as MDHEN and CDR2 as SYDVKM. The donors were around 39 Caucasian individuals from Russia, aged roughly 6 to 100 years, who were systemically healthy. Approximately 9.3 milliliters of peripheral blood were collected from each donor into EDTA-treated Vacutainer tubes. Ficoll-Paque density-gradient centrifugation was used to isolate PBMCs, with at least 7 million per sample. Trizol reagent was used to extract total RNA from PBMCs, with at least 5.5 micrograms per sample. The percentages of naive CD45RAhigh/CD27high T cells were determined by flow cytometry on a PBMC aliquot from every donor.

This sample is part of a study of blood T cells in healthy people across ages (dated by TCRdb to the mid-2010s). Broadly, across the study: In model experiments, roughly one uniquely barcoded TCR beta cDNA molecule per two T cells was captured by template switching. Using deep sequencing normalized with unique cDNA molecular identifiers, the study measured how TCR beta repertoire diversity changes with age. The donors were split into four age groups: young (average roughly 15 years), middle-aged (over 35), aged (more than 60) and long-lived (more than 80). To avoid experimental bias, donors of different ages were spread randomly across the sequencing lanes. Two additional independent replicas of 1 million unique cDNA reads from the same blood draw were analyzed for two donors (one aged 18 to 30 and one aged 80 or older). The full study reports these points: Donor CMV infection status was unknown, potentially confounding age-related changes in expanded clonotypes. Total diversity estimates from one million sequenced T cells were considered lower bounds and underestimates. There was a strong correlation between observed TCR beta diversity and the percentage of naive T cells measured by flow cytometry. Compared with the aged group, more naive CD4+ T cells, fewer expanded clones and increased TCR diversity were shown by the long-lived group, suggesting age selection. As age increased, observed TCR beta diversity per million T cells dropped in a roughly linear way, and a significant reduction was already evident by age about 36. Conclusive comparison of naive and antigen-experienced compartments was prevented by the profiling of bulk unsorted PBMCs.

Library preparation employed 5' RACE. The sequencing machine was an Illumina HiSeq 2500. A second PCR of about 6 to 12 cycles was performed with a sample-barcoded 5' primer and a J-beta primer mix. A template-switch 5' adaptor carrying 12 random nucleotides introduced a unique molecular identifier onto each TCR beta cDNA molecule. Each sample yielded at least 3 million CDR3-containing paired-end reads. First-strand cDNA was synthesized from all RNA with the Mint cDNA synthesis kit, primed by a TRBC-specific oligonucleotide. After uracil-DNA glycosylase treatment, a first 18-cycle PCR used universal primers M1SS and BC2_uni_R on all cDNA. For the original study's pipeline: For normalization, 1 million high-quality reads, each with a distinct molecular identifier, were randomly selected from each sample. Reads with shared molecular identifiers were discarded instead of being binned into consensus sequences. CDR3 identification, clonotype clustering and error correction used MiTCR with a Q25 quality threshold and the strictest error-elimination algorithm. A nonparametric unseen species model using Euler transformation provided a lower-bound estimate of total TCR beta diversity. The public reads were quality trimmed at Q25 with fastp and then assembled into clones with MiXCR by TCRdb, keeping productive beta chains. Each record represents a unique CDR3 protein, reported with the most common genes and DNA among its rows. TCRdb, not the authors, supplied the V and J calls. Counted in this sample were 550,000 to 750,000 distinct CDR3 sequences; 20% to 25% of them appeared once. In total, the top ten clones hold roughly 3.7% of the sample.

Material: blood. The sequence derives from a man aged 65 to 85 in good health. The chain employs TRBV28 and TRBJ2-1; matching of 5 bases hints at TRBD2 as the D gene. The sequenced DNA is TGTGCCAGCAGTGACGAGGGTAGTCCCTACAATGAGCAGTTCTTC. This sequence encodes CASSDEGSPYNEQFF. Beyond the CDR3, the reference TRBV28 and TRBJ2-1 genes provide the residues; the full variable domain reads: DVKVTQSSRYLVKRTGEKVFLECVQDMDHENMFWYRQDPGLGLRLIYFSYDVKMKEKGDIPEGYSVSREKKERFSLILESASTNQTSMYLCASSDEGSPYNEQFFGPGTRLTVL.